Sequencing of this T cell receptor beta chain was carried out in a study of T cell changes during pregnancy in multiple sclerosis. The CDR3 loop spans 15 amino acids. Germline values: CDR1 SGHDN, CDR2 FVKESK. Trimming left V 2 bases short and J 3 bases short, with 11 bases between. Repertoires were generated with immunoSEQ multiplex PCR, while TCRdb's copy carries only in-frame clones and drops some. The sample yields tens of thousands of clones, 92% seen once. The rearrangement links TRBV14 to TRBJ2-1, with TRBD1 as a possible D gene (6 bases). The sample here was peripheral blood, taken in the first trimester of pregnancy. This receptor was taken from a female donor with multiple sclerosis, enrolled in a pregnancy study. CDR3 nucleotides: TGTGCCAGCAGCCAACGTGGGACATTCTACAATGAGCAGTTCTTC. Translating gives CASSQRGTFYNEQFF.